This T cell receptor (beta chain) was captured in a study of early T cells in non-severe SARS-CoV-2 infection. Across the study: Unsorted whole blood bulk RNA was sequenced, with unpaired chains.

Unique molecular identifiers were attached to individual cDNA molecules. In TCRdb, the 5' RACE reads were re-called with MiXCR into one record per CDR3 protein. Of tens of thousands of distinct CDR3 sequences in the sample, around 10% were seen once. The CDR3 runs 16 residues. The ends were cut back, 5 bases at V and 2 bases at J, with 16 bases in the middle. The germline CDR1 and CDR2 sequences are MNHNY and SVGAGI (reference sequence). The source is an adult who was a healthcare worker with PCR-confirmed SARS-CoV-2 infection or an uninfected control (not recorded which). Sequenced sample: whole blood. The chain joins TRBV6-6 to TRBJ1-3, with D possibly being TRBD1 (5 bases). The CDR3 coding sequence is TGTGCCAGCAGTCCACGACGGGGGAGCGCTGGAAACACCATATATTTT. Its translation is CASSPRRGSAGNTIYF.